A selection of T cell receptor beta chains follows, all from one sample in a study of shared clonotypes between healthy human individuals. The protocol was immunoSEQ multiplex PCR, while the TCRdb copy is restricted to in-frame clones and leaves out a portion. The sample yields 2 million to 2.5 million clones, roughly 91% seen once. Sequencing was done on a sample of naive CD8+ T cells from PBMCs. Receptor source: a man in his late teens or twenties in good health. Some clones in this sample may be carry-over from other donors' samples. Both conserved end residues are part of each CDR3. The D gene is left open where the match is weak. Only part of the rows carry a size: once, few, many, or a class if the clone is expanded.

V: TRBV10-3; length: 16; size: once; D: TRBD1; J: TRBJ2-7; DNA: TGTGCCATCAGTGACGGGACAGGGGAGGGCTGGTACGAGCAGTACTTC; CDR3: CAISDGTGEGWYEQYF
V: TRBV7-8; length: 15; size: NA; D: NA; J: TRBJ2-6; DNA: TGTGCCAGCAGCACCGCATACTCTGGGGCCAACGTCCTGACTTTC; CDR3: CASSTAYSGANVLTF
V: TRBV13; length: 14; size: NA; D: TRBD1; J: TRBJ2-5; DNA: TGTGCCAGCAGCCTTCGACAGGGTCTTGAGACCCAGTACTTC; CDR3: CASSLRQGLETQYF
V: TRBV4-1; length: 16; size: NA; D: NA; J: TRBJ1-4; DNA: TGCGCCAGCAGCCAAGGGGTGGGCAGCTCTAATGAAAAACTGTTTTTT; CDR3: CASSQGVGSSNEKLFF
V: TRBV7-8; length: 15; size: NA; D: NA; J: TRBJ1-2; DNA: TGTGCCAGCAGCTTAAATTACAACCACCGTGGGGGCTACACCTTC; CDR3: CASSLNYNHRGGYTF
V: TRBV27; length: 15; size: NA; D: TRBD1; J: TRBJ2-1; DNA: TGTGCCAGCAGTGTCACAGGGGGCGCCTTCAATGAGCAGTTCTTC; CDR3: CASSVTGGAFNEQFF
V: TRBV28; length: 20; size: NA; D: TRBD1; J: TRBJ2-1; DNA: TGTGCCAGCAGTGCACCGGGACAGGGGGCGATAGTATCGTTCCACAATGAGCAGTTCTTC; CDR3: CASSAPGQGAIVSFHNEQFF
V: TRBV7-9; length: 16; size: NA; D: NA; J: TRBJ2-7; DNA: TGTGCCAGCAGCTTAGCGTACGGCAGAAATGTCTTCGGGCAGTACTTC; CDR3: CASSLAYGRNVFGQYF
V: TRBV6-1; length: 17; size: NA; D: NA; J: TRBJ2-7; DNA: TGTGCCAGCAGTGAAGTGGTCAGTAATAACTTATCCTACGAGCAGTACTTC; CDR3: CASSEVVSNNLSYEQYF
V: TRBV28; length: 14; size: once; D: NA; J: TRBJ1-2; DNA: TGTGCCAGCAGTTTAATCGGCAGGAGCTATGGCTACACCTTC; CDR3: CASSLIGRSYGYTF
V: TRBV7-9; length: 14; size: once; D: TRBD1; J: TRBJ2-7; DNA: TGTGCCAGCAGCCACCGGGACAGGGACTACGAGCAGTACTTC; CDR3: CASSHRDRDYEQYF
V: TRBV2; length: 14; size: once; D: NA; J: TRBJ1-4; DNA: TGTGCCAGCAGGAAGACAGGCGGGGATGAAAAACTGTTTTTT; CDR3: CASRKTGGDEKLFF
V: TRBV10-1; length: 14; size: few; D: NA; J: TRBJ2-2; DNA: TGCGCCAGCACCGAGTCCCCGAGAACCGGGGAGCTGTTTTTT; CDR3: CASTESPRTGELFF
V: TRBV7-6; length: 16; size: NA; D: TRBD1; J: TRBJ2-1; DNA: TGTGCCAGCAGCGCCGCCGGGACAGGAATTAGCAATGAGCAGTTCTTC; CDR3: CASSAAGTGISNEQFF
V: TRBV30; length: 15; size: few; D: TRBD1; J: TRBJ1-5; DNA: TGTGCCTTAGGGACAGGGTCGACGAGCAATCAGCCCCAGCATTTT; CDR3: CALGTGSTSNQPQHF
V: TRBV21-1; length: 18; size: NA; D: NA; J: TRBJ2-1; DNA: TGTGCCAGCAGCAAAAATCGAGGATCAGGGGGTCCATACAATGAGCAGTTCTTC; CDR3: CASSKNRGSGGPYNEQFF
V: TRBV28; length: 11; size: NA; D: NA; J: TRBJ2-1; DNA: TGTGCCAGCAGTTTCGGTCTTGAGCAGTTCTTC; CDR3: CASSFGLEQFF
V: TRBV7-8; length: 13; size: once; D: NA; J: TRBJ1-1; DNA: TGTGCCAGCAGCTCACACCCAGGAGCTGAAGCTTTCTTT; CDR3: CASSSHPGAEAFF
V: TRBV23-1; length: 16; size: once; D: NA; J: TRBJ2-2; DNA: TGCGCCAGCAGTCAATCCAGCCGGACGGGCACCGGGGAGCTGTTTTTT; CDR3: CASSQSSRTGTGELFF
V: TRBV28; length: 19; size: NA; D: TRBD1; J: TRBJ1-5; DNA: TGTGCCAGCAGTTCCCGGACAGGGCCGTTGCCATATAGCAATCAGCCCCAGCATTTT; CDR3: CASSSRTGPLPYSNQPQHF
V: TRBV9; length: 16; size: NA; D: NA; J: TRBJ2-2; DNA: TGTGCCAGCAGCGTAGCTACGAACAGCCTGACCGGGGAGCTGTTTTTT; CDR3: CASSVATNSLTGELFF
V: TRBV5-4; length: 15; size: NA; D: NA; J: TRBJ2-7; DNA: TGTGCCAGCAGCCCTTGGGGAGGGGGGACCGACGAGCAGTACTTC; CDR3: CASSPWGGGTDEQYF
V: TRBV5-6; length: 15; size: once; D: TRBD1; J: TRBJ2-7; DNA: TGTGCCAGCAGAACTGAGCAGGGGGACCCCTACGAGCAGTACTTC; CDR3: CASRTEQGDPYEQYF
V: TRBV19; length: 13; size: NA; D: NA; J: TRBJ2-2; DNA: TGTGCCAGTAGTATTAGGGGGACCGGGGAGCTGTTTTTT; CDR3: CASSIRGTGELFF
V: TRBV15; length: 14; size: NA; D: NA; J: TRBJ2-7; DNA: TGTGCCACCAGCAGAGATTGGACTACCTACGAGCAGTACTTC; CDR3: CATSRDWTTYEQYF
V: TRBV27; length: 13; size: NA; D: NA; J: TRBJ2-7; DNA: TGTGCCAGCAGTTTCGGTCAGATCTACGAGCAGTACTTC; CDR3: CASSFGQIYEQYF
V: TRBV15; length: 16; size: NA; D: NA; J: TRBJ1-5; DNA: TGTGCCACCAGCAGAGACAGGGGCCCCAACAATCAGCCCCAGCATTTT; CDR3: CATSRDRGPNNQPQHF
V: TRBV18; length: 13; size: NA; D: NA; J: TRBJ2-1; DNA: TGTGCCAGCTCACCACCGGGACCGCCTCAGCAGTTCTTC; CDR3: CASSPPGPPQQFF
V: TRBV6-1; length: 15; size: once; D: TRBD1; J: TRBJ2-7; DNA: TGTGCCAGCAGTGAATGGGACAGGGAATCCTACGAGCAGTACTTC; CDR3: CASSEWDRESYEQYF
V: TRBV7-9; length: 16; size: NA; D: NA; J: TRBJ1-3; DNA: TGTGCAGCGCCCGGGACATCCGCCTCTCTCGGGGACACCATATATTTT; CDR3: CAAPGTSASLGDTIYF
V: TRBV2; length: 13; size: NA; D: TRBD1; J: TRBJ1-1; DNA: TGTGCCAGCGTTGAACAGGGGGCCACTGAAGCTTTCTTT; CDR3: CASVEQGATEAFF
V: TRBV18; length: 14; size: once; D: TRBD2; J: TRBJ2-7; DNA: TGTGCCAGCTCATCTGCCGGGACTAACTACGAGCAGTACTTC; CDR3: CASSSAGTNYEQYF
V: TRBV28; length: 18; size: NA; D: TRBD1; J: TRBJ1-5; DNA: TGTGCCAGCAGTTTATTGGGCCGGACAGGGGGCGAATATCAGCCCCAGCATTTT; CDR3: CASSLLGRTGGEYQPQHF
V: TRBV30; length: 11; size: NA; D: NA; J: TRBJ1-1; DNA: TGTGCCTGGACCCGGGGTACTGAAGCTTTCTTT; CDR3: CAWTRGTEAFF
V: TRBV11-1; length: 15; size: once; D: NA; J: TRBJ2-1; DNA: TGTGCCAGCAGCTTAGTGCCAGGGAGGCTAAATGAGCAGTTCTTC; CDR3: CASSLVPGRLNEQFF
V: TRBV28; length: 15; size: NA; D: TRBD1; J: TRBJ1-2; DNA: TGTGCCAGCAGACCCCGGGACAGGGGGCTCTATGGCTACACCTTC; CDR3: CASRPRDRGLYGYTF
V: TRBV30; length: 13; size: once; D: NA; J: TRBJ2-7; DNA: TGTGCCTCCGGGGCAGAGAGCTCCTACGAGCAGTACTTC; CDR3: CASGAESSYEQYF
V: TRBV7-9; length: 12; size: NA; D: NA; J: TRBJ1-1; DNA: TGTGCCAGCAGCTGGGGCGGCACTGAAGCTTTCTTT; CDR3: CASSWGGTEAFF
V: TRBV9; length: 14; size: NA; D: TRBD1; J: TRBJ2-3; DNA: TGTGCCAGCAGCGTAGGGGGGACAGCAGATACGCAGTATTTT; CDR3: CASSVGGTADTQYF